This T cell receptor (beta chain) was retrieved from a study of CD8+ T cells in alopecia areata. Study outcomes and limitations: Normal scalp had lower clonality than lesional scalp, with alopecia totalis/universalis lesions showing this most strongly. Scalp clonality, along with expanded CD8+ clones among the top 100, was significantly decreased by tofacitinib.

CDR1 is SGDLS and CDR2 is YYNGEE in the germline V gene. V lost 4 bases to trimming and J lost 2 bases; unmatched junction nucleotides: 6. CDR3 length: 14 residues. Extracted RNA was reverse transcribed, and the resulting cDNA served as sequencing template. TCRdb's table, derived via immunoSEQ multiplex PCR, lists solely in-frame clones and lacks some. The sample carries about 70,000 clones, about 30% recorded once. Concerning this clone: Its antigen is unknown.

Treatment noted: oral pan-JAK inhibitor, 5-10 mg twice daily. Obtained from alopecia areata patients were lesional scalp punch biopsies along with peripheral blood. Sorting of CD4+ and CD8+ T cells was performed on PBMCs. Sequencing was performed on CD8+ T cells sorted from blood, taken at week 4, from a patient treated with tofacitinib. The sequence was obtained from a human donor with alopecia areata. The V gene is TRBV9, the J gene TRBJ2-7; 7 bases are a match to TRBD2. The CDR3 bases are TGTGCCAGCAGCCCCGGACTAGTGGCCTACGAGCAGTACTTC. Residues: CASSPGLVAYEQYF.